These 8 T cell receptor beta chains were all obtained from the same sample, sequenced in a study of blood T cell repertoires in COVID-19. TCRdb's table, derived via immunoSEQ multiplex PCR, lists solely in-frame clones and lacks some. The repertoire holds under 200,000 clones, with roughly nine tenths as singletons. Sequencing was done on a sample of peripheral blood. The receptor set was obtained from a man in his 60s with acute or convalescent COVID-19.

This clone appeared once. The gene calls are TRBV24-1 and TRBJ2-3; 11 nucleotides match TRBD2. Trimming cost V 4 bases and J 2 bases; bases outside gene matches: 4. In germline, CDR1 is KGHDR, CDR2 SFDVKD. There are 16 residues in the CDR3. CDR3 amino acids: CATSDRLAGLTDTQYF. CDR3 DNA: TGTGCCACCAGTGACAGACTAGCGGGGCTCACAGATACGCAGTATTTT.

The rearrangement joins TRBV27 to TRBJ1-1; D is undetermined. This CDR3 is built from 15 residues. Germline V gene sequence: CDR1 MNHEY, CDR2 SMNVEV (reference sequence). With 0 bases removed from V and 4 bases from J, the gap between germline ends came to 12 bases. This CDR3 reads CASSLSSGSSTEAFF. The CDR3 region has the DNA TGTGCCAGCAGTTTATCCTCCGGTAGTAGCACTGAAGCTTTCTTT.

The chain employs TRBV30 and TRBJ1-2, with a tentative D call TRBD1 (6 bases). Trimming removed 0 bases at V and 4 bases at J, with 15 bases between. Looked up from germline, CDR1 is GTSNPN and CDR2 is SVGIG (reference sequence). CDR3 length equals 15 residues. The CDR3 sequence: CAWSVGGQSGYGYTF. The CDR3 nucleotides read TGTGCCTGGAGTGTGGGCGGACAGTCTGGCTATGGCTACACCTTC.

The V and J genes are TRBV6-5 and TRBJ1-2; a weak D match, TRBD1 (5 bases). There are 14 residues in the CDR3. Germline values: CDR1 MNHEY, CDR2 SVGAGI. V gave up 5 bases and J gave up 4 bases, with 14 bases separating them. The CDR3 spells CASSPGGAFYGYTF. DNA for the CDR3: TGTGCCAGCAGTCCCGGAGGGGCCTTCTATGGCTACACCTTC.

CDR3 sequence reads: CASSISSSGNTIYF. CDR3 nucleotide sequence: TGTGCCAGCAGCATCTCCTCCTCTGGAAACACCATATATTTT. The V and J genes are TRBV7-9 and TRBJ1-3; D remains unclear. The CDR3 totals 14 residues. Deletions cut 5 bases from V and 0 bases from J, with 8 bases between. The germline gives CDR1 SEHNR, CDR2 FQNEAQ (reference sequence).

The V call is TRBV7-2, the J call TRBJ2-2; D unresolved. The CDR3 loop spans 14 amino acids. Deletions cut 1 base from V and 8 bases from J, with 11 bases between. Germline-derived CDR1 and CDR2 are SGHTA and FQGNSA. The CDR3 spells CASSLGAGSGELFF. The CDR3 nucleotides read TGTGCCAGCAGCTTAGGAGCAGGATCTGGGGAGCTGTTTTTT. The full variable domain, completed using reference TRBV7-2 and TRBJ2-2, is GAGVSQSPSNKVTEKGKDVELRCDPISGHTALYWYRQSLGQGLEFLIYFQGNSAPDKSGLPSDRFSAERTGGSVSTLTIQRTQQEDSAVYLCASSLGAGSGELFFGEGSRLTVL.

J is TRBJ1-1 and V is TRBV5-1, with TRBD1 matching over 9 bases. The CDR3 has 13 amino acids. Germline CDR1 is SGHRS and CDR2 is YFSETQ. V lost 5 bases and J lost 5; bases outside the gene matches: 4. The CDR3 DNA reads TGCGCCAGCAGGGGACAGGGAGGTACTGAAGCTTTCTTT. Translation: CASRGQGGTEAFF.

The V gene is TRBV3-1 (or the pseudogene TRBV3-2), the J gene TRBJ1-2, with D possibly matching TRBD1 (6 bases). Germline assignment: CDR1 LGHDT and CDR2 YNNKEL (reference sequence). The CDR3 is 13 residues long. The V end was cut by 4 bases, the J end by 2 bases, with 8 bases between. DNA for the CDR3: TGTGCCAGCAGCCCCAGGGGCAACTATGGCTACACCTTC. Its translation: CASSPRGNYGYTF.